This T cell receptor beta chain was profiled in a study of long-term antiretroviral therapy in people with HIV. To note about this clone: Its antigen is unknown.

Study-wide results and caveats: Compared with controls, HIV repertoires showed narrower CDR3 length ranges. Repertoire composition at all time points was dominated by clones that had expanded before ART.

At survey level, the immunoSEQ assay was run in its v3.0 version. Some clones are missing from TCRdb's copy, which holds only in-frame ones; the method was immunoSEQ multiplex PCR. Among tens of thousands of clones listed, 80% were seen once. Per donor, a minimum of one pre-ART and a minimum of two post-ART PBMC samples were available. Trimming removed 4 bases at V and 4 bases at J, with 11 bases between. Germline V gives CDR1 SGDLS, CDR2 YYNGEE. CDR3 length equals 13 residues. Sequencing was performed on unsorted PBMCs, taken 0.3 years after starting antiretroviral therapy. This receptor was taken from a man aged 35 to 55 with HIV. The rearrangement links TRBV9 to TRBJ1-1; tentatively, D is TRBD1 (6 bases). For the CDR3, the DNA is TGTGCCAGCAGCCTTCAACAGGGCACTGAAGCTTTCTTT. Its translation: CASSLQQGTEAFF.